This T cell receptor beta chain derives from a study of cytomegalovirus exposure and HLA in healthy donors. PCR involved 60 Vbeta and 13 Jbeta primers. Sequencing used immunoSEQ multiplex PCR; TCRdb keeps in-frame clones, though not all of them. The repertoire holds 170,000 or so clones, with around 80% as singletons. Sequenced sample: PBMCs. The TCR sequence derives from a male donor in good health and CMV-seropositive.

CDR3 nucleotides: TGTGCCAGTAGTCCCTGGGGACAGGGCCTAATGAACACTGAAGCTTTCTTT. Its translation: CASSPWGQGLMNTEAFF. The V gene is TRBV19, the J gene TRBJ1-1; 9 positions agree with TRBD1. CDR1 and CDR2 from the germline V gene are LNHDA and SQIVND (reference sequence). Unmatched junction bases numbered 10, after V lost 5 bases and J lost 0 bases. This CDR3 spans 17 amino acids.